The 9 T cell receptor beta chains below come from one sample, sequenced in a study of patients and donors after allogeneic stem cell transplantation (dated by TCRdb to 2018 to 2020). Libraries were constructed by RT-PCR. The listed sequencing device is NextSeq 550. TCRdb reanalyzed the raw reads on its own, using fastp at Q25 for trimming and MiXCR for clone calling, and kept in-frame beta chains. Rows are unified per CDR3 protein, each entry keeping the most common DNA and genes. For this sample there are about 960,000 distinct CDR3 sequences; approximately 18% appear just once. Together, the top ten hold around 5.5% of the sample. The sample taken for sequencing was blood, either unsorted or a sorted T cell fraction (not recorded which). These receptors all come from a human donor who was either an allogeneic HSCT recipient or a stem cell or donor lymphocyte infusion donor (not recorded which). It is not recorded whose cells these are; they may come from a transplant donor.

There are a few counts of this clonotype. CDR3 in DNA: TGTGCCAGCAGTTTTAGTCCTACTTATGGCTACACCTTC. This encodes CASSFSPTYGYTF. V gene TRBV12-3 or TRBV12-4 combines with J gene TRBJ1-2; D is undetermined. V was cut by 3 bases and J by 5 bases, with 10 bases left in between. The CDR3 has 13 amino acids.

This clonotype has a handful of counts. The gene calls are TRBV6-1 and TRBJ2-7, with a weak D call TRBD1 (5 bases). The CDR3 extends over 14 amino acids. From germline, CDR1 is MNHNS and CDR2 SASEGT. The V and J ends lost 5 bases and 1 base respectively, with 12 bases between them. CDR3 coding DNA: TGTGCCAGCAGTCGCTCAGGGTTTTCCTACGAGCAGTACTTC. Residues: CASSRSGFSYEQYF.

This clonotype came up a few times. The chain employs TRBV6-1 and TRBJ1-1, with a possible D match to TRBD1 (6 bases). Germline V gene sequence: CDR1 MNHNS, CDR2 SASEGT. Trimming cost V 6 bases and J 3 bases, with 20 bases left between them. This CDR3 has 16 residues. This CDR3 is CASRPRGRMQYTEAFF. The CDR3 region has the DNA TGTGCCAGCAGGCCCAGGGGACGGATGCAATACACTGAAGCTTTCTTT.

The rearrangement links TRBV6-1 to TRBJ2-7; no clear D. The V gene lost 4 bases and the J gene lost 2 bases, with 12 bases spanning the gap. CDR1 is MNHNS and CDR2 is SASEGT in the germline V gene. The CDR3 spans 14 residues. The CDR3 reads CASSGGMSPYEQYF. The CDR3 DNA follows: TGTGCCAGCAGTGGTGGAATGTCCCCCTACGAGCAGTACTTC.

As concerns this clonotype: Given a much more abundant clone one base away, this may be a read error. This chain links TRBV12-3 or TRBV12-4 with TRBJ2-1; no reliable D call. V gave up 5 bases and J gave up 8 bases, with 19 bases separating them. The CDR3 sequence is 15 residues long. CDR3 coding DNA: TGTGCCAGCAGTCATGACATCAGTAGTCTCCATGAGCAGTTCTTC. The encoded protein is CASSHDISSLHEQFF.

This rearrangement joins TRBV27 to TRBJ2-3, with D tentatively TRBD1 (5 bases). Trimming took off 6 bases at V and 0 bases at J, with 19 bases between the two ends. Germline V gives CDR1 MNHEY, CDR2 SMNVEV (reference sequence). The CDR3 has 17 residues. The CDR3 region is CASSFIPETASTDTQYF. CDR3 in DNA: TGTGCCAGCAGCTTCATCCCCGAGACAGCTAGCACAGATACGCAGTATTTT.

Judged by abundance, this clonotype is medium-sized. The CDR3 is CSAIAVSGGLQETQYF. The CDR3 bases are TGCAGTGCTATCGCGGTCAGCGGGGGCCTCCAAGAGACCCAGTACTTC. The chain employs TRBV20-1 and TRBJ2-5; TRBD2 agrees at 8 bases. The germline V gene has CDR1 DFQATT and CDR2 SNEGSKA (reference sequence). The V segment lost 4 bases and the J segment 1 base; nucleotides outside the gene matches: 11. The CDR3 extends over 16 amino acids.

The chain is built from TRBV7-9 and TRBJ2-7; a possible D gene is TRBD2 (6 bases). Trimming left V 5 bases short and J 3 bases short, with 20 bases between. Germline V gene lookup returns CDR1 SEHNR and CDR2 FQNEAQ (reference sequence). CDR3 length equals 16 residues. Here the CDR3 DNA reads TGTGCCAGCAGCCACAAAACCGGGACTCCAAACTACGAGCAGTACTTC. Protein sequence: CASSHKTGTPNYEQYF.

The genes are TRBV4-1 and TRBJ2-3; 11 bases align to TRBD2. V lost 1 base to trimming and J lost 1 base; unmatched junction nucleotides: 13. The CDR3 is 20 residues long. Per the germline V gene, CDR1 is MGHRA and CDR2 is YSYEKL. The CDR3 here is CASSQGLGLAGGGGTDTQYF. CDR3 nucleotides: TGCGCCAGCAGCCAAGGGTTAGGGCTAGCGGGAGGCGGTGGCACAGATACGCAGTATTTT.